This T cell receptor beta chain came from a study of T cell responses to AZD1222 COVID-19 vaccine. Study findings and constraints: Sampling captured repertoires only after the peak T cell response.

Assay used: immunoSEQ multiplex PCR; TCRdb lists only in-frame clones, some missing. The profile shows more than 85,000 clones, approximately 86% of them singletons. This clone was picked up one time. Its specificity is not known. From germline, CDR1 is SGHRS and CDR2 YFSETQ. V shed 4 bases and J shed 6 bases, with 14 bases lying between them. The CDR3 spans 14 residues. J is TRBJ1-5 and V is TRBV5-1; D remains unclear. The sequencing here drew on peripheral blood, taken on day 0 of AZD1222 vaccination. The receptor's source is an adult in good health. The CDR3 nucleotides read TGCGCCAGCAGCACGGACCTCGGCGGTCAGCCCCAGCATTTT. Its translation is CASSTDLGGQPQHF.